This TCR beta chain was identified in a study of blood T cells in healthy people across ages. Turning to this clonotype: Given a much more abundant clone one base away, this may be a read error.

The second PCR ran roughly 7 to 12 cycles with a sample-barcoded 5' primer and J-beta primers. From the 5' RACE reads, TCRdb called clonotypes with MiXCR, one entry per CDR3 protein. The sample shows around 1.5 million distinct CDR3 sequences, roughly a third of them seen only once. Germline V gene lookup returns CDR1 LGHNA and CDR2 YNFKEQ. The CDR3 has 16 residues. V was cut by 0 bases and J by 0 bases, with 6 bases left in between. Sample: blood. The chain recombines TRBV4-2 with TRBJ2-6; no reliable D call. The receptor's source is a woman aged 30 to 39 in good health. CDR3 amino acids: CASSQDHYSGANVLTF. Here the CDR3 DNA reads TGTGCCAGCAGCCAAGATCACTACTCTGGGGCCAACGTCCTGACTTTC.